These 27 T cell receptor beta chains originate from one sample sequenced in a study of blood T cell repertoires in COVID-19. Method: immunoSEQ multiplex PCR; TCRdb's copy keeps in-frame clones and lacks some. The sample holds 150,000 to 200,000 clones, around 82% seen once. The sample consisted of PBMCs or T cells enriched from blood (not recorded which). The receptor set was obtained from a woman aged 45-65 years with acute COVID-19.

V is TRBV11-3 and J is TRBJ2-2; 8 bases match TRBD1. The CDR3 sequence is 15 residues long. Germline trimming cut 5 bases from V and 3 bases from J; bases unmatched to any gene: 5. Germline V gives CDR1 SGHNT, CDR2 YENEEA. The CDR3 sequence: CASSRRQGHTGELFF. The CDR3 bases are TGTGCCAGCAGCCGTCGACAGGGGCACACCGGGGAGCTGTTTTTT.

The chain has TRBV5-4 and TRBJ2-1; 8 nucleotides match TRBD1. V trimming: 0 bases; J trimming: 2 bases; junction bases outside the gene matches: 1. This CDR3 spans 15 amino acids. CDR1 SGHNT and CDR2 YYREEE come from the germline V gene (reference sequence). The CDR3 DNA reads TGTGCCAGCAGCTTGGGACAGGGGACCTACAATGAGCAGTTCTTC. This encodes CASSLGQGTYNEQFF.

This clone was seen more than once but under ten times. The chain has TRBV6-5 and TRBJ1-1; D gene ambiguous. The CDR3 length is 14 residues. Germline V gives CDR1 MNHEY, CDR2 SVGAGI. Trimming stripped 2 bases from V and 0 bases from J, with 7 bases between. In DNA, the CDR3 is TGTGCCAGCAGTTACGGGAGCTTGAACACTGAAGCTTTCTTT. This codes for CASSYGSLNTEAFF.

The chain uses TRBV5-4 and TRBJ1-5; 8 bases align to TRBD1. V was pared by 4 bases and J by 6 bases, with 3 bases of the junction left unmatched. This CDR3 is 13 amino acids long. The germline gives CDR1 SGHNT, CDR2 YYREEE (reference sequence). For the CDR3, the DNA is TGTGCCAGCAGCGAGGACAGGGTTCAGCCCCAGCATTTT. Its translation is CASSEDRVQPQHF.

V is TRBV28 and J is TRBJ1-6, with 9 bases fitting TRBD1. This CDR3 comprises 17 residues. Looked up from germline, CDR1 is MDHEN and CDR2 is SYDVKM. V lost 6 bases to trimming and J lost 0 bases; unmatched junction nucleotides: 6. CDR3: CASREGTGLSYNSPLHF. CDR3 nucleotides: TGTGCCAGCAGGGAGGGGACAGGGCTCTCCTATAATTCACCCCTCCACTTT.

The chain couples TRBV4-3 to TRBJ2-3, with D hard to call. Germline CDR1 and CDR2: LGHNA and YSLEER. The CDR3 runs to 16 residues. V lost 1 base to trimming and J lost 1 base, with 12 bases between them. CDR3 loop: CASSQALTMGTDTQYF. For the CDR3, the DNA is TGCGCCAGCAGCCAAGCTCTTACTATGGGCACAGATACGCAGTATTTT.

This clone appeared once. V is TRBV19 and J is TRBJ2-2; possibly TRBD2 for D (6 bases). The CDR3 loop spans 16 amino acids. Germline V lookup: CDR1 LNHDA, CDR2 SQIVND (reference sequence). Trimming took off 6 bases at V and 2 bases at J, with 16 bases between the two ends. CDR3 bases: TGTGCCAGTAGCTCGGCTCAACTAGCTAACACCGGGGAGCTGTTTTTT. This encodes CASSSAQLANTGELFF. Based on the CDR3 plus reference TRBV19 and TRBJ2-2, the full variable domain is DGGITQSPKYLFRKEGQNVTLSCEQNLNHDAMYWYRQDPGQGLRLIYYSQIVNDFQKGDIAEGYSVSREKKESFPLTVTSAQKNPTAFYLCASSSAQLANTGELFFGEGSRLTVL.

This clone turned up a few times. The CDR3 coding sequence is TGTGCCAGCAGCCCCGACAGGGGCTGGAGAGATACGCAGTATTTT. Amino acids: CASSPDRGWRDTQYF. The chain employs TRBV7-9 and TRBJ2-3; 8 bases are shared with TRBD1. The J segment lost 5 bases and the V segment lost 5 bases, leaving 9 bases of the junction unmatched. The CDR3 contains 15 residues. The germline V gene has CDR1 SEHNR and CDR2 FQNEAQ (reference sequence). Drawing the rest from reference TRBV7-9 and TRBJ2-3, the complete variable domain is DTGVSQNPRHKITKRGQNVTFRCDPISEHNRLYWYRQTLGQGPEFLTYFQNEAQLEKSRLLSDRFSAERPKGSFSTLEIQRTEQGDSAMYLCASSPDRGWRDTQYFGPGTRLTVL.

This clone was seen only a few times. The CDR3 DNA reads as TGTGCCAGCAGTGGATGGGGGGGTAATGAAAAACTGTTTTTT. It specifies CASSGWGGNEKLFF. The chain recombines TRBV2 with TRBJ1-4; D might be TRBD1 (5 bases). The V end was cut by 4 bases, the J end by 4 bases, with 10 bases between. The CDR3 is 14 amino acids. Germline V gives CDR1 SNHLY, CDR2 FYNNEI.

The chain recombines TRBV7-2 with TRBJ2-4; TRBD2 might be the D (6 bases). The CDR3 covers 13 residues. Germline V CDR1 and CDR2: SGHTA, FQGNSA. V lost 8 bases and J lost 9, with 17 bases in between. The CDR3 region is CASSGDPGAIQYF. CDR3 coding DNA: TGTGCCAGCTCGGGGGACCCCGGGGCCATTCAGTACTTC.

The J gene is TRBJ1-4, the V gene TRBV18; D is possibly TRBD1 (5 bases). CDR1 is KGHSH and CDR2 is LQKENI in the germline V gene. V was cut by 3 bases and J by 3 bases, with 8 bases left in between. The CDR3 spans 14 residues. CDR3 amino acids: CASSPAGSNEKLFF. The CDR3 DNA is TGTGCCAGCTCACCTGCAGGGTCTAATGAAAAACTGTTTTTT.

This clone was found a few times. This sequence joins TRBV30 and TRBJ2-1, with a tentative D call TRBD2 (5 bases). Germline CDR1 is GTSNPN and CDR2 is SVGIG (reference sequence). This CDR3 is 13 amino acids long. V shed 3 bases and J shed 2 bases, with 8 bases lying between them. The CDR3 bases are TGTGCCTGGAGGAGGGCAACCTACAATGAGCAGTTCTTC. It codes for CAWRRATYNEQFF.

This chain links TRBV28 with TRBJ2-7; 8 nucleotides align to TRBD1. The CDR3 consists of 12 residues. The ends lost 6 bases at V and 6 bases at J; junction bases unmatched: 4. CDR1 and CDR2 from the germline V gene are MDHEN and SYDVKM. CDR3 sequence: CASSGQGREQYV. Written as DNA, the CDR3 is TGTGCCAGCAGCGGACAGGGACGCGAGCAGTACGTC.

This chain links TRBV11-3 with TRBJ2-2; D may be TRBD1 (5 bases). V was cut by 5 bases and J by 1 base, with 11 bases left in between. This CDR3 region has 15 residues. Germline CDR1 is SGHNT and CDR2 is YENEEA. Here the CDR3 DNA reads TGTGCCAGCAGCCCGCTTCAGGGGAACACCGGGGAGCTGTTTTTT. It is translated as CASSPLQGNTGELFF.

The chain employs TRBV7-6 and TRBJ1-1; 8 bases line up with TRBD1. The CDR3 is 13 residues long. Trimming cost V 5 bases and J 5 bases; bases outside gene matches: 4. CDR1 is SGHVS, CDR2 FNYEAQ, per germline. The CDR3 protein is CASSATGATEAFF. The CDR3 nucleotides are TGTGCCAGCAGCGCGACAGGGGCGACTGAAGCTTTCTTT.

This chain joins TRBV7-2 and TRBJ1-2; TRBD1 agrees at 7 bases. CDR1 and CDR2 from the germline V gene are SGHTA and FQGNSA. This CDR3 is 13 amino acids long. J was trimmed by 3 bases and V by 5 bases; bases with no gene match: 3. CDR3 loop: CASSPGTDYGYTF. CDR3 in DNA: TGTGCCAGCAGCCCCGGGACAGACTATGGCTACACCTTC.

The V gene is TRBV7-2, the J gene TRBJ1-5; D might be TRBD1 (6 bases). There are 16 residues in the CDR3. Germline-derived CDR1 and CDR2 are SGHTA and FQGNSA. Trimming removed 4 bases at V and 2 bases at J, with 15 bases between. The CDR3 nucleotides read TGTGCCAGCAGCTCCCAGACAGGATATGGCAATCAGCCCCAGCATTTT. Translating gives CASSSQTGYGNQPQHF.

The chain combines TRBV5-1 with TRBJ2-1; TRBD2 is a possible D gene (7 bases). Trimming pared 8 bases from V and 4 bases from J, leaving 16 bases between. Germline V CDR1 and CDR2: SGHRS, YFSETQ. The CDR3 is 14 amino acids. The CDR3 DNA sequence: TGCGCCAGTACGGGGGGCGAGGGTTACAATGAGCAGTTCTTC. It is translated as CASTGGEGYNEQFF. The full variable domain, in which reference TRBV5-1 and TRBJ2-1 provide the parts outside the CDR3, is KAGVTQTPRYLIKTRGQQVTLSCSPISGHRSVSWYQQTPGQGLQFLFEYFSETQRNKGNFPGRFSGRQFSNSRSEMNVSTLELGDSALYLCASTGGEGYNEQFFGPGTRLTVL.

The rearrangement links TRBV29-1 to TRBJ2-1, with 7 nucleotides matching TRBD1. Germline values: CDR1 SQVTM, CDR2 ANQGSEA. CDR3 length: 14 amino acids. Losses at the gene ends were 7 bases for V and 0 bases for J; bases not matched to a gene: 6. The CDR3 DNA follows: TGCAGCGCTCTCAGGGGGAGCTCCTACAATGAGCAGTTCTTC. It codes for CSALRGSSYNEQFF.

CDR3 nucleotides: TGTGCCAGCAGCTTCCGCGGGGAGACTAGCACAGATACGCAGTATTTT. Protein: CASSFRGETSTDTQYF. The rearrangement links TRBV11-2 to TRBJ2-3; TRBD2 might be the D (6 bases). This CDR3 region has 16 residues. Trimming removed 3 bases at V and 0 bases at J, with 13 bases between. In germline, CDR1 is SGHAT, CDR2 FQNNGV. The full variable domain, its missing parts supplied by reference TRBV11-2 and TRBJ2-3, is EAGVAQSPRYKIIEKRQSVAFWCNPISGHATLYWYQQILGQGPKLLIQFQNNGVVDDSQLPKDRFSAERLKGVDSTLKIQPAKLEDSAVYLCASSFRGETSTDTQYFGPGTRLTVL.

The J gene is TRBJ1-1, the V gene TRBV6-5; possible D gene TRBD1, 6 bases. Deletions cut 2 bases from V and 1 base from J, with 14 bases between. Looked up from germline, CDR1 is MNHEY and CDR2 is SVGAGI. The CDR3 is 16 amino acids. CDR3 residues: CASSYAGGGGNTEAFF. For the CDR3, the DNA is TGTGCCAGCAGTTACGCGGGGGGCGGCGGGAACACTGAAGCTTTCTTT.

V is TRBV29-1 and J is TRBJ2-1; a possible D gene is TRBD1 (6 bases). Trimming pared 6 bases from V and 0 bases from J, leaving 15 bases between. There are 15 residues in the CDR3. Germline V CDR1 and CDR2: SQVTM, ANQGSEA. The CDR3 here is CSVPRGFSSYNEQFF. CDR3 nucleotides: TGCAGCGTCCCGAGGGGGTTCAGCTCCTACAATGAGCAGTTCTTC.

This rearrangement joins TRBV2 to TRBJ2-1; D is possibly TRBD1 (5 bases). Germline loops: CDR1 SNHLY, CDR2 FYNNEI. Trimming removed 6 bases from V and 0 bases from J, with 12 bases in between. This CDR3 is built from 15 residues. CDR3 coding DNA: TGTGCCAGCAGGAACTACAGGAGCTCCTACAATGAGCAGTTCTTC. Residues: CASRNYRSSYNEQFF.

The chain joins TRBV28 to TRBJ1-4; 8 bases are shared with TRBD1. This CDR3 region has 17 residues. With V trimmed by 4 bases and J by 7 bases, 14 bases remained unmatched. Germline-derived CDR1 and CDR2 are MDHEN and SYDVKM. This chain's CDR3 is CASSSALRGRGGEKLFF. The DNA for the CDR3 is TGTGCCAGCAGTTCGGCACTCAGGGGGCGCGGGGGTGAAAAACTGTTTTTT.

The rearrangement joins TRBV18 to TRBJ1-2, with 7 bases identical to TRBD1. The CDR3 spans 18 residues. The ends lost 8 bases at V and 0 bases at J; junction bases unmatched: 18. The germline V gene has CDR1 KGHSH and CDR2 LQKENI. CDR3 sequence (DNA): TGTGCCAGCCGAATTTCGGGACAGCTCCCGCTAGCTAACTATGGCTACACCTTC. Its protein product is CASRISGQLPLANYGYTF.

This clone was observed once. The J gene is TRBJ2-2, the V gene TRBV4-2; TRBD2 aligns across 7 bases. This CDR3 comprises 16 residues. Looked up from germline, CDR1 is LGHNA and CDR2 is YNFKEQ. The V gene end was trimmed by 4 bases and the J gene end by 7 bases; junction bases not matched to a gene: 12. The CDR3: CASSRPEVAGNGELFF. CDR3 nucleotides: TGTGCCAGCAGCCGTCCGGAGGTAGCGGGCAACGGGGAGCTGTTTTTT.

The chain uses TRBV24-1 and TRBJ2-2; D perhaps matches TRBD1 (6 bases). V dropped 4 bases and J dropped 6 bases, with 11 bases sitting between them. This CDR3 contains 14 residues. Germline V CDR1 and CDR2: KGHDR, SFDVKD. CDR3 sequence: CATSERGSAGELFF. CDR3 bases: TGTGCCACCAGTGAAAGGGGGTCCGCCGGGGAGCTGTTTTTT.